This passage covers 23 T cell receptor beta chains from one sample sequenced in a study of cytomegalovirus exposure and HLA in healthy donors. PCR primers comprised 60 Vbeta and 13 Jbeta primers. The assay was immunoSEQ multiplex PCR, and TCRdb's table has in-frame clones only and misses some. The table lists 150,000 or so clones, 75% to 80% of them singletons. Input material: PBMCs. The receptors were gathered from a male donor in good health and CMV-seronegative.

The chain employs TRBV6-4 and TRBJ2-2, with D perhaps TRBD2 (5 bases). This CDR3 comprises 14 residues. V was pared by 6 bases and J by 8 bases, with 16 bases between. Germline-derived CDR1 and CDR2 are MRHNA and SNTAGT. The CDR3 coding sequence is TGTGCCAGCAGGAGGTTTCGGGATAGTGGGGAGCTGTTTTTT. Amino acids: CASRRFRDSGELFF.

This clone has more than one count but fewer than ten. Sequence at one end of the junction differs from germline and may be a read error. The V call is TRBV7-2, the J call TRBJ2-7; the match to TRBD2 covers 8 bases. CDR1 is SGHTA and CDR2 is FQGNSA in the germline V gene. The CDR3 length is 14 residues. The CDR3 nucleotides read TGTGCCAGCAGCTTCTCCGGGGGGGCCTATGAGCAGTACTTC. Translating it yields CASSFSGGAYEQYF. Full variable domain (remainder filled in from reference TRBV7-2 and TRBJ2-7): GAGVSQSPSNKVTEKGKDVELRCDPISGHTALYWYRQSLGQGLEFLIYFQGNSAPDKSGLPSDRFSAERTGGSVSTLTIQRTQQEDSAVYLCASSFSGGAYEQYFGPGTRLTVT.

The chain is built from TRBV6-5 and TRBJ1-2, with TRBD1 as a possible D gene (5 bases). This CDR3 is built from 16 residues. Germline CDR1 MNHEY, CDR2 SVGAGI. The germline V and J ends were trimmed by 2 bases and 3 bases, with 16 bases remaining between them. The CDR3 sequence is CASSYRGARPDYGYTF. In nucleotides, the CDR3 is TGTGCCAGCAGTTACCGCGGGGCGAGGCCAGACTATGGCTACACCTTC.

The chain joins TRBV9 to TRBJ1-4; the match to TRBD1 covers 7 bases. Germline V lookup: CDR1 SGDLS, CDR2 YYNGEE. CDR3 length: 16 residues. V trimming: 4 bases; J trimming: 0 bases; junction bases outside the gene matches: 6. The CDR3 is CASSPGDSSTNEKLFF. DNA of the CDR3: TGTGCCAGCAGCCCCGGGGACAGTTCAACTAATGAAAAACTGTTTTTT.

The rearrangement links TRBV28 to TRBJ2-1; possibly TRBD2 for D (5 bases). V shed 5 bases and J shed 11 bases, with 16 bases lying between them. The CDR3 covers 13 residues. CDR1 is MDHEN and CDR2 is SYDVKM in the germline V gene. The CDR3 spells CASSRTPTEKQFF. The CDR3 DNA sequence: TGTGCCAGCAGTCGGACTCCTACCGAAAAGCAGTTCTTC.

This rearrangement joins TRBV5-1 to TRBJ2-5; TRBD2 matches at 10 bases. Per the germline V gene, CDR1 is SGHRS and CDR2 is YFSETQ. The CDR3 contains 16 residues. V shed 2 bases and J 5 bases; nucleotides not matched to a gene: 9. CDR3 sequence reads: CASSLIPGLATETQYF. DNA for the CDR3: TGCGCCAGCAGCTTAATCCCGGGACTAGCGACGGAGACCCAGTACTTC.

The chain carries TRBV6-5 and TRBJ1-4, with D uncertain. Germline CDR1 reads MNHEY; CDR2 reads SVGAGI. V was pared by 2 bases and J by 0 bases, with 10 bases between. CDR3 length equals 16 residues. The CDR3 DNA follows: TGTGCCAGCAGTTACGAGGCTACCGCAACTAATGAAAAACTGTTTTTT. Residues: CASSYEATATNEKLFF.

This clone was seen just once. This sequence joins TRBV12-5 and TRBJ1-5; TRBD1 aligns across 8 bases. CDR1 and CDR2 from the germline V gene are LGHNT and FRNRAP. The CDR3 loop spans 18 amino acids. Germline trimming cut 2 bases from V and 4 bases from J; bases unmatched to any gene: 13. Written as DNA, the CDR3 is TGTGCTAGTGGTTTGCCCGCCGATCAGGGGGCTTGGAATCAGCCCCAGCATTTT. It codes for CASGLPADQGAWNQPQHF.

For the CDR3, the DNA is TGTGCCAGCAGTCGAGCGGGACTCACAGATACGCAGTATTTT. Translated, it gives CASSRAGLTDTQYF. The V gene is TRBV6-5, the J gene TRBJ2-3; 7 nucleotides match TRBD2. The J segment lost 2 bases and the V segment lost 5 bases, leaving 4 bases of the junction unmatched. CDR3 length equals 14 residues. Looked up from germline, CDR1 is MNHEY and CDR2 is SVGAGI.

The chain links TRBV7-9 to TRBJ1-2; D not resolved. Germline V gene data show CDR1 as SEHNR and CDR2 as FQNEAQ (reference sequence). The CDR3 runs 14 residues. V was trimmed by 2 bases and J by 6 bases, leaving 13 bases between them. CDR3 protein: CASSLWEDGNGYTF. CDR3 nucleotide sequence: TGTGCCAGCAGCTTATGGGAGGACGGGAATGGCTACACCTTC.

As for this clone: The junction departs from germline at one end; a sequencing error may be responsible. The rearrangement uses TRBV7-2 and TRBJ2-5; 9 nucleotides agree with TRBD2. The CDR3 spans 17 residues. Germline-derived CDR1 and CDR2 are SGHTA and FQGNSA. The CDR3: CASSLSGSSHVQEAQYF. DNA for the CDR3: TGTGCCAGCAGCCTTAGCGGGAGCTCTCATGTACAAGAGGCCCAGTACTTC.

The genes are TRBV19 and TRBJ2-7; 9 nucleotides align to TRBD1. Germline V gene sequence: CDR1 LNHDA, CDR2 SQIVND (reference sequence). The CDR3 length is 14 residues. With V trimmed by 3 bases and J by 5 bases, 5 bases remained unmatched. The CDR3 sequence: CASSIGDRDHEQYF. The DNA of the CDR3 is TGTGCCAGTAGTATTGGGGACAGGGATCACGAGCAGTACTTC.

The chain recombines TRBV18 with TRBJ2-1, with 9 bases identical to TRBD2. CDR1 is KGHSH and CDR2 is LQKENI in the germline V gene. V dropped 0 bases and J dropped 4; count of bases not matched to a gene: 1. The CDR3 is 15 residues long. DNA for the CDR3: TGTGCCAGCTCACCACCCCTAGCGGGGTACAATGAGCAGTTCTTC. This encodes CASSPPLAGYNEQFF.

This rearrangement joins TRBV14 to TRBJ1-6; D may be TRBD1 (5 bases). The CDR3 loop spans 16 amino acids. V was cut by 0 bases and J by 7 bases, with 13 bases left in between. The V gene's germline CDR1 is SGHDN and CDR2 FVKESK. CDR3 sequence (DNA): TGTGCCAGCAGCCAAGATGTGGGGGGGTACAATTCACCCCTCCACTTT. Encoded protein: CASSQDVGGYNSPLHF. Combining the CDR3 with reference TRBV14 and TRBJ1-6 gives the whole variable domain EAGVTQFPSHSVIEKGQTVTLRCDPISGHDNLYWYRRVMGKEIKFLLHFVKESKQDESGMPNNRFLAERTGGTYSTLKVQPAELEDSGVYFCASSQDVGGYNSPLHFGNGTRLTVT.

J is TRBJ2-2 and V is TRBV30; TRBD1 matches at 7 bases. After removal of 1 base from V and 1 base from J, the junction contained 0 bases not matched to a gene. CDR3 size: 14 residues. Germline CDR1 and CDR2: GTSNPN and SVGIG (reference sequence). In DNA form, the CDR3 reads TGTGCCTGGAGTGGGACAGGGAACACCGGGGAGCTGTTTTTT. Amino acid sequence: CAWSGTGNTGELFF.

The chain joins TRBV5-4 to TRBJ2-7, with 8 bases identical to TRBD1. Unmatched junction bases numbered 7, after V lost 0 bases and J lost 5 bases. The V gene's germline CDR1 is SGHNT and CDR2 YYREEE (reference sequence). The CDR3 has 15 amino acids. CDR3 amino acids: CASSLAKDRDDEQYF. In nucleotides, the CDR3 is TGTGCCAGCAGCTTGGCTAAGGACAGGGACGACGAGCAGTACTTC.

The chain uses TRBV6-5 and TRBJ1-1; TRBD1 matches at 7 bases. Trimming removed 2 bases from V and 4 bases from J; junction bases left unmatched: 4. CDR1 and CDR2 (germline): MNHEY, SVGAGI. There are 14 residues in the CDR3. The CDR3 is CASSYDRAPTEAFF. Written as DNA, the CDR3 is TGTGCCAGCAGTTACGACAGGGCACCCACTGAAGCTTTCTTT.

The chain employs TRBV5-1 and TRBJ2-7; unclear D gene. This CDR3 comprises 12 residues. Trimming pared 7 bases from V and 7 bases from J, leaving 15 bases between. The germline CDR1 and CDR2 sequences are SGHRS and YFSETQ. This CDR3 is CASGDPGREQYF. The CDR3 coding sequence is TGCGCCAGCGGCGATCCAGGAAGGGAGCAGTACTTC.

The chain joins TRBV6-1 to TRBJ2-1; 9 positions match TRBD2. The CDR3 loop spans 16 amino acids. With 1 base clipped from V and 5 bases from J, the junction kept 6 bases outside the gene matches. In germline, CDR1 is MNHNS, CDR2 SASEGT. DNA for the CDR3: TGTGCCAGCAGTGAAGTTACTAGCGGGCCTGACAATGAGCAGTTCTTC. Translated: CASSEVTSGPDNEQFF.

The CDR3, as DNA: TGTGCCAGCAGGCGTTTAGGACAGCCCTTCGAAGCTTTCTTT. Its protein product is CASRRLGQPFEAFF. V and J are TRBV6-6 and TRBJ1-1; the D gene is possibly TRBD1 (6 bases). The CDR3 is 14 residues long. CDR1 is MNHNY and CDR2 is SVGAGI in the germline V gene (reference sequence). V was clipped by 6 bases and J by 8 bases, with 19 bases between them.

In its sample, this clone was seen a few times. This rearrangement joins TRBV7-2 to TRBJ2-5; D remains ambiguous. The J call may be mistaken, given a closer DNA end match to TRBJ2-7. The CDR3 contains 13 residues. Germline values: CDR1 SGHTA, CDR2 FQGNSA. In nucleotides, the CDR3 is TGTGCCAGCAGCTTAGCGCTGGGCTACGAGCAGTACTTC. This codes for CASSLALGYEQYF.

The CDR3 bases are TGTGCCAGCAGCTTGGGGGCGGGAGCGAGGACAGATACGCAGTATTTT. Protein sequence: CASSLGAGARTDTQYF. The genes are TRBV5-6 and TRBJ2-3; 7 bases are shared with TRBD2. The CDR3 contains 16 residues. Germline-derived CDR1 and CDR2 are SGHDT and YYEEEE. V gave up 0 bases and J gave up 3 bases; unmatched junction bases: 7.

The chain couples TRBV30 to TRBJ1-2; the D is unclear. Per germline, CDR1 GTSNPN and CDR2 SVGIG (reference sequence). The germline V and J ends were trimmed by 0 bases and 3 bases, with 2 bases remaining between them. The CDR3 consists of 11 residues. The CDR3 region is CAWSVDYGYTF. The CDR3 bases are TGTGCCTGGAGTGTCGACTATGGCTACACCTTC.